This T cell receptor (beta chain) was sequenced during a study of cytomegalovirus exposure and HLA in healthy donors. Study findings and constraints: The presence/absence work took it that sequencing depth was about the same across donors.

Of note for this clone: Antigen specificity is unknown.

The PCR ran on 60 Vbeta and 13 Jbeta primers. The protocol was immunoSEQ multiplex PCR, while the TCRdb copy is restricted to in-frame clones and leaves out a portion. The data contain about 140,000 clones, around 80% of them seen just once; the ten biggest clones take up 4.5% to 6.5%. This sequence was found in a male donor in good health and CMV-seronegative. Sequencing input: PBMCs.

The CDR3 sequence: CASSWGGPTEGTQYF. Written as DNA, the CDR3 is TGCGCCAGCAGCTGGGGGGGACCCACTGAGGGGACCCAGTACTTC. The V gene is TRBV5-1, the J gene TRBJ2-5; the match to TRBD2 covers 7 bases. CDR1 is SGHRS and CDR2 is YFSETQ in the germline V gene. V lost 3 bases, J lost 7 bases, and 12 bases stayed unmatched. This CDR3 contains 15 residues. Full variable domain (remainder filled in from reference TRBV5-1 and TRBJ2-5): KAGVTQTPRYLIKTRGQQVTLSCSPISGHRSVSWYQQTPGQGLQFLFEYFSETQRNKGNFPGRFSGRQFSNSRSEMNVSTLELGDSALYLCASSWGGPTEGTQYFGPGTRLLVL.